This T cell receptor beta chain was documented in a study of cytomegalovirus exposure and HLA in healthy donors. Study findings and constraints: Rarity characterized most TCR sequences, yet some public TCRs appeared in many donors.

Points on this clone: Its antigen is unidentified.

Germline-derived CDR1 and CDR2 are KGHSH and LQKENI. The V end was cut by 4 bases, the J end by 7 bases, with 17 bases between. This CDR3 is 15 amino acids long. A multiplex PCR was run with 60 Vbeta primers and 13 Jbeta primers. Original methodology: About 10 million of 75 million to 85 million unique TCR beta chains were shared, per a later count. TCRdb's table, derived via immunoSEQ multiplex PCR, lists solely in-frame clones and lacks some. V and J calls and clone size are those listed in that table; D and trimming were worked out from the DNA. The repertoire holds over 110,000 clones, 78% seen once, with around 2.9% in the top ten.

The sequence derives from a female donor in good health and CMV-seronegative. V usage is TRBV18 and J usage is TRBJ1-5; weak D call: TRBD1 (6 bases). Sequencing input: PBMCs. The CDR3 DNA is TGTGCCAGCTCACGGGACCGGGACACCGGGCAGCCCCAGCATTTT. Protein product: CASSRDRDTGQPQHF.